This TCR beta chain is from a study of blood T cells in healthy people across ages. Remarks on this clonotype: Its antigen is as yet unknown.

Findings of the study overall: Estimates of diversity drawn from one million T cells were considered underestimates.

CDR3 size: 14 residues. V lost 6 bases to trimming and J lost 7 bases; unmatched junction nucleotides: 11. Germline V gene sequence: CDR1 DFQATT, CDR2 SNEGSKA (reference sequence). Sample-barcoded 5' priming and a J-beta primer mix drove a second PCR of roughly 7 to 11 cycles. Each of the cDNA molecules was tagged by a template-switch adaptor with 12 random nucleotides. Paired-end reads containing CDR3 totaled no fewer than 3 million for each sample. MiXCR, applied by TCRdb to the 5' RACE reads, yields one record per CDR3 protein. The top ten clones hold 2.1% of a sample with 1.5 million to 2 million distinct CDR3 sequences, approximately 50% of them seen once.

The chain couples TRBV20-1 to TRBJ1-5, with 8 bases aligning to TRBD1. The sequenced sample was blood. This sequence originates from a middle-aged woman in good health. The CDR3 region has the DNA TGCAGTGCCGCGCAGGGGGCAAGGGGACAGCCCCAGCATTTT. This gives the protein CSAAQGARGQPQHF.